This is a list of T cell receptor beta chains from one sample in a study of PD-1 and CTLA-4 blockade in melanoma. Assay used: immunoSEQ multiplex PCR; TCRdb lists only in-frame clones, some missing. The repertoire consists of approximately 33,000 clones, with approximately 90% occurring once and the leading ten covering about 8.6%. The source material was CD8+ T cells from peripheral blood, sampled from a patient given anti-PD-1 treatment. Receptors originate from a human donor with melanoma. Each CDR3 is given without its conserved first and last residue.

v_call,cdr3_aa
TRBV5-1,ASSLAGEQY
TRBV4-1,ASSRSPSASSYNEQF
TRBV30,AWSGFGNQPQH
TRBV28,ASSSRTGDVKNTEAF
TRBV15,ATSRVGLAGPVLGSYNEQF
TRBV4-1,ASSQEGGRDQETQY
TRBV6-4,ASSDSEGSTGELF
TRBV12-3/TRBV12-4,ASIRHEQY
TRBV30,AWSLGETQY
TRBV19,ASSSYTDTQY
TRBV27,ASSPYTGGHNNEQF
TRBV27,ASSRNGGLAGPEQY
TRBV13,ASSYGGSSYNEQF
TRBV13,ASSLGASGGETQY
TRBV6-1,ASSEGWGFGEAF
TRBV24-1,ATSDSSINQPQH
TRBV21-1,ASSKGGGQGSEQY
TRBV7-9,ASSSSRAPAGEQY
TRBV7-6,ASSLSGRADQS
TRBV6-6,ASSPLPGANVLT
TRBV28,ASSLIIEGARELF
TRBV6-6,ASSYVRTIFNEQF
TRBV11-2,ASSLGSGTGYRNEAF
TRBV7-9,ASSPKVSGELF
TRBV27,ASSYLAGVYNEQF
TRBV29-1,SVDWQVNGEQY
TRBV24-1,ATSSLGDTQY
TRBV11-3,ASSLERTGEDKANEKLF
TRBV30,AWTAGKGLY
TRBV27,ASSSTYEQY
TRBV12-3/TRBV12-4,ASSRAGYEQY
TRBV27,ASSPGRGYEQY
TRBV5-8,ASSEGTLSNSPLH
TRBV7-9,ASSLELGGWAF
TRBV6-5,ASSYNSFYGYT
TRBV27,ASSPAGRTSNQPQH
TRBV6-5,ASSYSESRYGYT
TRBV12-3/TRBV12-4,ASSRDSNNEQF
TRBV7-2,ASSHLTGQNYEQY
TRBV4-1,ASSQVSQETQY
TRBV7-9,ASSLGTGGDYNEQF
TRBV16,ASSQAGTGTYEQY